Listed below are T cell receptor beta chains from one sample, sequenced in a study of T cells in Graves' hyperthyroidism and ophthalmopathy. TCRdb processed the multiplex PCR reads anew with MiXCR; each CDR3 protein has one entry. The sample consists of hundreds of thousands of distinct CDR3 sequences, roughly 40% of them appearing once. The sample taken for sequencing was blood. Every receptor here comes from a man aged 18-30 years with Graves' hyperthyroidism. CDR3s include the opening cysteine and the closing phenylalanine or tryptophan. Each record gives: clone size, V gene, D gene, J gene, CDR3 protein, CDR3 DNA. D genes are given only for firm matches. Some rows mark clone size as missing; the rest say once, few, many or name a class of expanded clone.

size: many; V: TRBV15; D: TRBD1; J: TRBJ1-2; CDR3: CATSREDRVGGYTF; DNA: TGTGCCACCAGCAGAGAGGACAGGGTTGGTGGCTACACCTTC
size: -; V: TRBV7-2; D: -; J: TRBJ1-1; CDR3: CASSLYRVNTEAFF; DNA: TGTGCCAGCAGCTTATACAGGGTGAACACTGAAGCTTTCTTT
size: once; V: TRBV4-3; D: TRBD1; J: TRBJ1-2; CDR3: CASSRDTGVGGYTF; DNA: TGCGCCAGCAGCCGGGACACAGGGGTGGGAGGCTACACCTTC
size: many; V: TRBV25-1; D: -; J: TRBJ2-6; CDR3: CATAGPGGANVLTF; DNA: TGTGCCACCGCGGGGCCCGGGGGGGCCAACGTCCTGACTTTC
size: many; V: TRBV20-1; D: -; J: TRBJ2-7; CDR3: CSATGTWDYEQYF; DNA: TGCAGTGCTACCGGGACATGGGACTACGAGCAGTACTTC
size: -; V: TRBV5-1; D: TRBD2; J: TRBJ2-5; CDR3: CASSLHGTSGGQETQYF; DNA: TGCGCCAGCAGCTTGCACGGGACTAGCGGGGGGCAAGAGACCCAGTACTTC
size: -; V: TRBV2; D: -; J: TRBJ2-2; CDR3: CASRRGTSSGNTGELFF; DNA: TGTGCCAGCAGGAGGGGAACTAGCTCTGGAAACACCGGGGAGCTGTTTTTT
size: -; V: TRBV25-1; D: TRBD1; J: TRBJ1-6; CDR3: CASSALGGTDSPLHF; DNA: TGTGCCAGCAGCGCCCTGGGGGGGACAGATTCACCCCTCCACTTT
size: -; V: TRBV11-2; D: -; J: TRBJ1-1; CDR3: CARHRDTFNTEAFF; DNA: TGTGCTAGACACAGGGACACCTTCAACACTGAAGCTTTCTTT
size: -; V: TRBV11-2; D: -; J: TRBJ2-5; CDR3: CASSLAGWDDGEETQYF; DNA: TGTGCCAGCAGCTTAGCTGGGTGGGACGACGGGGAAGAGACCCAGTACTTC
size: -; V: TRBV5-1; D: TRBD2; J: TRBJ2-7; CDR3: CASSLGTSGGLYEQYF; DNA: TGCGCCAGCAGCTTGGGGACTAGCGGCGGCCTTTACGAGCAGTACTTC
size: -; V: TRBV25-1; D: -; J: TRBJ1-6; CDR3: CARDWGADSPLHF; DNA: TGTGCTAGAGATTGGGGGGCTGATTCACCCCTCCACTTT
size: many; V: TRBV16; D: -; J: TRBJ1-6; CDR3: CASSPLGERSPLHF; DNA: TGTGCCAGCAGCCCCTTAGGGGAGAGATCACCCCTCCACTTT
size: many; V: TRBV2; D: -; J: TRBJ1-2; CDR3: CASSDGYTF; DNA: TGTGCCAGCAGTGATGGCTACACCTTC
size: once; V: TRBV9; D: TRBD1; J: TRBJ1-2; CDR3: CASSSSGTGGGYTF; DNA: TGTGCCAGCAGCTCCTCCGGAACAGGGGGTGGCTACACCTTC
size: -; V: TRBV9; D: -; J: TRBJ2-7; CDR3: CASSVSGGLYEQYF; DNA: TGTGCCAGCAGCGTATCGGGGGGCCTCTACGAGCAGTACTTC
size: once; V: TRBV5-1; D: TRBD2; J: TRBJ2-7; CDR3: CASSLGLAGAVVEQYF; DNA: TGCGCCAGCAGCTTGGGACTAGCGGGGGCCGTGGTCGAGCAGTACTTC
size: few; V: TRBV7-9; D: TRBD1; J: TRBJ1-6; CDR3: CASSPGQESSPLHF; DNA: TGTGCCAGCAGCCCGGGACAGGAGAGTTCACCCCTCCACTTT
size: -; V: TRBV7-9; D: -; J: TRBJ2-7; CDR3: CASSPRQIYGQYF; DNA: TGTGCCAGCAGCCCGAGACAGATCTACGGGCAGTACTTC
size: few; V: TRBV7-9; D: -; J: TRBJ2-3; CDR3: CASSPRTATDTQYF; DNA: TGTGCCAGCAGCCCCAGGACCGCGACCGATACGCAGTATTTT
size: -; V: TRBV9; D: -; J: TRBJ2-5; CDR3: CARSARGGAQETQYF; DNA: TGTGCCAGGAGTGCTCGCGGAGGGGCTCAAGAGACCCAGTACTTC
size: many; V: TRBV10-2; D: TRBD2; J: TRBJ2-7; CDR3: CASSVSTREGREQYF; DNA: TGCGCCAGCAGTGTCTCTACGCGGGAGGGCCGCGAGCAGTACTTC
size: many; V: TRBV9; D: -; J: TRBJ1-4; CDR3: CASSVEATTNEKLFF; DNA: TGTGCCAGCAGCGTAGAAGCCACAACTAATGAAAAACTGTTTTTT
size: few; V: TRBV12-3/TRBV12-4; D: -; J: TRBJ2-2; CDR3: CASSQQGGELFF; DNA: TGTGCCAGCTCTCAGCAGGGCGGGGAGCTGTTTTTT
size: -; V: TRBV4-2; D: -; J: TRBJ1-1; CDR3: CASSQGRDVNTEAFF; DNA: TGTGCCAGCAGCCAAGGTAGGGATGTGAACACTGAAGCTTTCTTT
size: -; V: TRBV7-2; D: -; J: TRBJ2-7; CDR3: CASSLGGPLSSYEQYF; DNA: TGTGCCAGCAGCTTAGGTGGACCCTTGAGCTCCTACGAGCAGTACTTC
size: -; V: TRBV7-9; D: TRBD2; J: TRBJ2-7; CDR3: CASSLREDSLYEQYF; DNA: TGTGCCAGCAGCTTGCGGGAGGACAGCTTATACGAGCAGTACTTC
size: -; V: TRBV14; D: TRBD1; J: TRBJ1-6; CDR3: CASSQGGGSGSPLHF; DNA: TGTGCCAGCAGCCAAGGAGGGGGCTCGGGGTCACCCCTCCACTTT
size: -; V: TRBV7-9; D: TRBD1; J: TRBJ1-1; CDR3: CASSPRDSRKTEAFF; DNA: TGTGCCAGCAGCCCCCGGGACAGCCGAAAGACTGAAGCTTTCTTT
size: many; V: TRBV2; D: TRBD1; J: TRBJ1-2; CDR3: CASKDRDYGYTF; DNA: TGTGCCAGCAAAGACAGGGACTATGGCTACACCTTC
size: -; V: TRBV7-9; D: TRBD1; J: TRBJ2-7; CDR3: CASTDRQGADEQYF; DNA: TGTGCCAGCACCGACCGACAGGGGGCTGACGAGCAGTACTTC
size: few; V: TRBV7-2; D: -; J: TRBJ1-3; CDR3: CASSGTSTGNTIYF; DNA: TGTGCCAGCAGCGGAACATCCACAGGAAACACCATATATTTT
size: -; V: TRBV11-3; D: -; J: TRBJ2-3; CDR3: CASSLDEDTQYF; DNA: TGTGCCAGCAGCTTAGATGAAGATACGCAGTATTTT
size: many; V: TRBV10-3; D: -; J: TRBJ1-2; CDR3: CAITGTASYGYTF; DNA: TGTGCCATTACTGGGACGGCTTCCTATGGCTACACCTTC
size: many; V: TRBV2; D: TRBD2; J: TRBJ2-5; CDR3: CASRAGTIQETQYF; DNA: TGTGCCAGCAGGGCCGGGACTATACAAGAGACCCAGTACTTC
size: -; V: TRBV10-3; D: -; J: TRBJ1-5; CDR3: CAISESRETQHF; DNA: TGTGCCATCAGTGAGTCGAGGGAGACCCAGCATTTT
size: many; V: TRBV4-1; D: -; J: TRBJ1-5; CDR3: CASSLDRRNQPQHF; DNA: TGCGCCAGCAGCCTCGACAGGAGGAATCAGCCCCAGCATTTT
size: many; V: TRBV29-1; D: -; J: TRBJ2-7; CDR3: CSVKGAGSADEQYF; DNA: TGCAGCGTAAAAGGTGCGGGGAGTGCGGACGAGCAGTACTTC
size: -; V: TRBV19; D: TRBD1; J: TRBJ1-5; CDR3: CASSLRTGGSNQPQHF; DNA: TGTGCCAGTAGTCTTCGGACAGGGGGGAGCAATCAGCCCCAGCATTTT
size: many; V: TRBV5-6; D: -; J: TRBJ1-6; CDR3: CASSLGGSEDSPLHF; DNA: TGTGCCAGCAGCCTAGGGGGATCGGAAGATTCACCCCTCCACTTT
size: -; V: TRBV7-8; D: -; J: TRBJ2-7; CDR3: CASSVGYEKYF; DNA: TGTGCCAGCAGCGTAGGCTACGAGAAGTACTTC
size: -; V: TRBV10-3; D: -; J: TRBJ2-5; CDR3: CASSLTPSGTQYF; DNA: TGTGCCAGCAGCTTGACTCCCTCAGGGACCCAGTACTTC
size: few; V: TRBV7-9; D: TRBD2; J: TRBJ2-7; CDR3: CASTQGGLAEQYF; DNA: TGTGCCAGCACCCAGGGGGGACTAGCCGAGCAGTACTTC
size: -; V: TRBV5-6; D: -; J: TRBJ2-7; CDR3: CASSLDIGTYEQYF; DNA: TGTGCCAGCAGCTTGGATATAGGAACCTACGAGCAGTACTTC
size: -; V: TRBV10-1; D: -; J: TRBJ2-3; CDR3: CASSESRADTQYF; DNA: TGCGCCAGCAGTGAGTCCCGCGCAGATACGCAGTATTTT
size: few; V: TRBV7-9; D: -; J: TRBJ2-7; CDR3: CASSSRGRQYF; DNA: TGTGCCAGCAGCTCTCGGGGACGTCAGTACTTC
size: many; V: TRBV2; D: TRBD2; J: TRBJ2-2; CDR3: CASSGSGKGSTGELFF; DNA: TGTGCCAGCAGTGGGAGCGGGAAGGGAAGCACCGGGGAGCTGTTTTTT
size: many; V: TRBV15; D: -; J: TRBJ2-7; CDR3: CATSRPSGNEQYF; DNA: TGTGCCACCAGCAGGCCCTCCGGGAACGAGCAGTACTTC
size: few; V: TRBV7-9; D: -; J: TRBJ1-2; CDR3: CASSWDNFGYTF; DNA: TGTGCCAGCAGCTGGGACAACTTCGGCTACACCTTC